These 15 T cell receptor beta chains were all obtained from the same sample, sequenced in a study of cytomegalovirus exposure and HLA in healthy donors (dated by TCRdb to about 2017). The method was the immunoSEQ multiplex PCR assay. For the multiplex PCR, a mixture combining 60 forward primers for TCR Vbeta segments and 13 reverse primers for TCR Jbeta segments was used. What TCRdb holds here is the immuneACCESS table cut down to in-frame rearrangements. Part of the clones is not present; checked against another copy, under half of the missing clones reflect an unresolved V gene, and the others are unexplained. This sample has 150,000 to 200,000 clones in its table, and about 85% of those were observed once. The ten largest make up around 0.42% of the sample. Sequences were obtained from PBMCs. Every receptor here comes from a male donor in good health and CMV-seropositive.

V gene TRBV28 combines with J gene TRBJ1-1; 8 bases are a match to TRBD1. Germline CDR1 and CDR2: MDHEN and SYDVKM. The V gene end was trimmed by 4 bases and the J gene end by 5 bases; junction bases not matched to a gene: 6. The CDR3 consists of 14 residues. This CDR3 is CASSSTGGGTEAFF. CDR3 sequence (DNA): TGTGCCAGCAGTTCCACAGGGGGAGGGACTGAAGCTTTCTTT.

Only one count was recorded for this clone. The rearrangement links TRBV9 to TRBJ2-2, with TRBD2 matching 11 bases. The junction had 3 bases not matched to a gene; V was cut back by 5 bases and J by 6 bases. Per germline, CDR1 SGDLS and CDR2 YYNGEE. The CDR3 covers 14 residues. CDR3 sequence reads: CASSGTSGPGELFF. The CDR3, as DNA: TGTGCCAGCAGTGGGACTAGCGGTCCCGGGGAGCTGTTTTTT. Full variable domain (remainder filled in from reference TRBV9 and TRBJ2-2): DSGVTQTPKHLITATGQRVTLRCSPRSGDLSVYWYQQSLDQGLQFLIQYYNGEERAKGNILERFSAQQFPDLHSELNLSSLELGDSALYFCASSGTSGPGELFFGEGSRLTVL.

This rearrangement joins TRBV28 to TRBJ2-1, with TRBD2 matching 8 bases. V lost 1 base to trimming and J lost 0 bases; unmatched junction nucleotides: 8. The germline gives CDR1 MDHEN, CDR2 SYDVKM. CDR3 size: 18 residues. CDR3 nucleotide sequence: TGTGCCAGCAGTTTATCGGCGGGAGGCCCGAGCTCCTACAATGAGCAGTTCTTC. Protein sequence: CASSLSAGGPSSYNEQFF.

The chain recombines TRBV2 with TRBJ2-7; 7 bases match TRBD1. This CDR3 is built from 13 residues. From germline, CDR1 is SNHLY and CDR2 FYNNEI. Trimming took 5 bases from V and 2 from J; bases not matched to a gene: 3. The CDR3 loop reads CASSYGQAYEQYF. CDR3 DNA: TGTGCCAGCAGTTATGGACAGGCCTACGAGCAGTACTTC.

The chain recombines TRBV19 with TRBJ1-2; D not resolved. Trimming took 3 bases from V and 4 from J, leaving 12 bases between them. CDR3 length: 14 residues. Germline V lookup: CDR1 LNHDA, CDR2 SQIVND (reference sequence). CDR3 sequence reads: CASSITANLYGYTF. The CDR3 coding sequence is TGTGCCAGTAGTATTACCGCTAACCTCTATGGCTACACCTTC.

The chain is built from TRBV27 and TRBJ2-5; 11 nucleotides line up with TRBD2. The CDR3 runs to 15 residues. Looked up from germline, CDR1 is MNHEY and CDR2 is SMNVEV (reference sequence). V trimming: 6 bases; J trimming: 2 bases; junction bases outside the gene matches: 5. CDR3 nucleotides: TGTGCCAGCAGCTTGACTAGCGGGGAGCAAGAGACCCAGTACTTC. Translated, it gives CASSLTSGEQETQYF.

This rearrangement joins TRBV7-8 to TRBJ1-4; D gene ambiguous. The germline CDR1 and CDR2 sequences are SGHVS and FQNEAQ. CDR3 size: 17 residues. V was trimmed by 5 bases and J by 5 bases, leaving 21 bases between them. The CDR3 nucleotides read TGTGCCAGCAGCGCCGCGGGTGGGCATTGGGTAAATGAAAAACTGTTTTTT. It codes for CASSAAGGHWVNEKLFF.

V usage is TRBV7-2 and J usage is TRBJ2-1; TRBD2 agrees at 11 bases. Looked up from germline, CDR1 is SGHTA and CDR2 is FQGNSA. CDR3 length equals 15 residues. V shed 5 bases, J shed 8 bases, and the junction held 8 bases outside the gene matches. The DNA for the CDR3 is TGTGCCAGCAGCCCCGCACTAGCGGGAGTTTATGAGCAGTTCTTC. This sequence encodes CASSPALAGVYEQFF.

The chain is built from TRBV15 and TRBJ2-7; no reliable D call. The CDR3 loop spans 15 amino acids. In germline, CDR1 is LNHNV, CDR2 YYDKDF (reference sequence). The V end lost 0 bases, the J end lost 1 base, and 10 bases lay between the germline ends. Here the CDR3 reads CATSRDNSPSYEQYF. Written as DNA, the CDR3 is TGTGCCACCAGCAGAGATAACAGCCCGTCCTACGAGCAGTACTTC.

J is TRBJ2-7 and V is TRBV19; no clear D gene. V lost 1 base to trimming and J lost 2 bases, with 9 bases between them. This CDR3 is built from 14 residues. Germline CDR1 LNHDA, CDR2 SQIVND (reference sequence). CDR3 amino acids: CASSIGMGPYEQYF. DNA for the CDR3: TGTGCCAGTAGTATAGGAATGGGCCCCTACGAGCAGTACTTC. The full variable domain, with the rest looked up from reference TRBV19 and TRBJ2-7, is DGGITQSPKYLFRKEGQNVTLSCEQNLNHDAMYWYRQDPGQGLRLIYYSQIVNDFQKGDIAEGYSVSREKKESFPLTVTSAQKNPTAFYLCASSIGMGPYEQYFGPGTRLTVT.

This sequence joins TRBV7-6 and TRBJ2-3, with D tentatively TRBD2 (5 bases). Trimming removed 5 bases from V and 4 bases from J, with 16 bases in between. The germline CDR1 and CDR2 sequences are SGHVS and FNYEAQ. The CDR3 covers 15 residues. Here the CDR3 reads CASSLPYPAADTQYF. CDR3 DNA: TGTGCCAGCAGCCTTCCTTACCCAGCGGCAGATACGCAGTATTTT.

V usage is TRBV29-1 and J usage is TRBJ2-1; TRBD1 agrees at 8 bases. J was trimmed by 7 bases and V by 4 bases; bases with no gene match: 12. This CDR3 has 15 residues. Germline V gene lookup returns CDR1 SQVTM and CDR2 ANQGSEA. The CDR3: CSVGWTGWRDNEQFF. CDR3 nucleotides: TGCAGCGTTGGGTGGACAGGGTGGAGAGATAATGAGCAGTTCTTC.

The CDR3 loop reads CASSWGTSGSTDTQYF. The DNA of the CDR3 is TGTGCCAGCAGCTGGGGGACTAGCGGTAGCACAGATACGCAGTATTTT. The chain recombines TRBV5-8 with TRBJ2-3; 11 bases agree with TRBD2. V was pared by 3 bases and J by 0 bases, with 3 bases of the junction left unmatched. This CDR3 region has 16 residues. Germline assignment: CDR1 SGHTS and CDR2 YDEGEE.

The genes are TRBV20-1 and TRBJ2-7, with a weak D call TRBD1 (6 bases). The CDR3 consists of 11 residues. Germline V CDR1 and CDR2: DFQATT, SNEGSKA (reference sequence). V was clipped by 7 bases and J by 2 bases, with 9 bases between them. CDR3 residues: CSGQGTYEQYF. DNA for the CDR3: TGCAGTGGGCAGGGGACCTACGAGCAGTACTTC.

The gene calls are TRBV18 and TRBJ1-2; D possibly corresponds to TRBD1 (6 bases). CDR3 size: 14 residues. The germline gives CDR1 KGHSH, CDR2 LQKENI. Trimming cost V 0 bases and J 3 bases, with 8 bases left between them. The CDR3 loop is CASSPPGQYYGYTF. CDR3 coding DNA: TGTGCCAGCTCACCACCTGGACAGTACTATGGCTACACCTTC. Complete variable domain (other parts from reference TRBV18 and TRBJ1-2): NAGVMQNPRHLVRRRGQEARLRCSPMKGHSHVYWYRQLPEEGLKFMVYLQKENIIDESGMPKERFSAEFPKEGPSILRIQQVVRGDSAAYFCASSPPGQYYGYTFGSGTRLTVV.